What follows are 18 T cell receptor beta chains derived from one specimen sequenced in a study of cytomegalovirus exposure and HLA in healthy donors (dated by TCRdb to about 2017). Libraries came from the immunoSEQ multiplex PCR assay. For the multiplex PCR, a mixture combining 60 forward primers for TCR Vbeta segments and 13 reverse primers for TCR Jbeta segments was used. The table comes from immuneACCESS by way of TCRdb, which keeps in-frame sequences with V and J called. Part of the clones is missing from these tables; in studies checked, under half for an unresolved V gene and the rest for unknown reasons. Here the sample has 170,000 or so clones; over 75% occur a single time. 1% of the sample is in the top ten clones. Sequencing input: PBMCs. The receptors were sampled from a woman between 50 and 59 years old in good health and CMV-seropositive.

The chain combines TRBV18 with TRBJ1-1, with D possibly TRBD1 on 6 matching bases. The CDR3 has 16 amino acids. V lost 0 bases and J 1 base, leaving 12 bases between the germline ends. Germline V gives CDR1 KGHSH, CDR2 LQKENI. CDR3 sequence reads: CASSPPSRQENTEAFF. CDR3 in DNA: TGTGCCAGCTCACCACCCAGTCGACAGGAGAACACTGAAGCTTTCTTT.

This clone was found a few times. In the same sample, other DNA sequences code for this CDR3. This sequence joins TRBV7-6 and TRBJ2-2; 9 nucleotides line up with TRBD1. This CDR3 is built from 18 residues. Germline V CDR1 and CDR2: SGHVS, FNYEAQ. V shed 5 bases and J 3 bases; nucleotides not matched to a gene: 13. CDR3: CASSLSKPGQGYTGELFF. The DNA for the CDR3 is TGTGCCAGCAGCCTTTCGAAACCGGGACAGGGTTACACCGGGGAGCTGTTTTTT.

The chain's CDR3 is CASSGQGGSNEQFF. CDR3 DNA sequence: TGCGCCAGCAGCGGACAGGGGGGGTCCAATGAGCAGTTCTTC. This sequence joins TRBV5-1 and TRBJ2-1; TRBD1 matches 10 bases. V was pared by 4 bases and J by 6 bases, with 4 bases of the junction left unmatched. The CDR3 loop spans 14 amino acids. Germline CDR1 and CDR2: SGHRS and YFSETQ.

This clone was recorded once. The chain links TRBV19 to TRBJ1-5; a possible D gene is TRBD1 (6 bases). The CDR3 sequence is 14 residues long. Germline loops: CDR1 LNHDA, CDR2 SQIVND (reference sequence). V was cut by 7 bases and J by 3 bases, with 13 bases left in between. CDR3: CASKQGRDNQPQHF. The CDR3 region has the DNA TGTGCCAGTAAACAGGGAAGGGACAATCAGCCCCAGCATTTT.

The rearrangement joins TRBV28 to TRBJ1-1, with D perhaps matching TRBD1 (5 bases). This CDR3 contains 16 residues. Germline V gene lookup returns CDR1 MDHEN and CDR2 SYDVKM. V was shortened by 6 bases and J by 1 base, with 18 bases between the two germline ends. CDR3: CASRQPTAASNTEAFF. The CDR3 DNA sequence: TGTGCCAGCAGGCAACCGACAGCCGCTTCGAACACTGAAGCTTTCTTT.

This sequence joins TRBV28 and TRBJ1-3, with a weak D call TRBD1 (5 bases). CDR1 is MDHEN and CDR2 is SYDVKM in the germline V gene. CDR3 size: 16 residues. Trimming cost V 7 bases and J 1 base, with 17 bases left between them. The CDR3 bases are TGTGCCAGCACCCGAACAGGTCAAAGGTCTGGAAACACCATATATTTT. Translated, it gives CASTRTGQRSGNTIYF.

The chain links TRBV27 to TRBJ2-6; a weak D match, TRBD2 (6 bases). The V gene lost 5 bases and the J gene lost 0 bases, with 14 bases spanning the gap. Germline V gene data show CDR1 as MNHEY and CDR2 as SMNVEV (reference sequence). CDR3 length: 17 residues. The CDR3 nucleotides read TGTGCCAGCAGTCCAGGGCCGGGGGACTCTGGGGCCAACGTCCTGACTTTC. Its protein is CASSPGPGDSGANVLTF.

CDR3 bases: TGTGCCAGCCGGCTAGCCCCCTCCTACGAGCAGTACTTC. This encodes CASRLAPSYEQYF. V gene TRBV28 combines with J gene TRBJ2-7; the D gene is possibly TRBD2 (5 bases). The CDR3 is made up of 13 amino acids. V was trimmed by 8 bases and J by 0 bases, leaving 11 bases between them. Looked up from germline, CDR1 is MDHEN and CDR2 is SYDVKM.

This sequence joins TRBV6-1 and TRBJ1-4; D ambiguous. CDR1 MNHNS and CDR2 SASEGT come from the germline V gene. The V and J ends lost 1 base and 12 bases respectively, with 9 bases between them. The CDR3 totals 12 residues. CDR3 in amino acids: CASSEGGLELFF. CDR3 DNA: TGTGCCAGCAGTGAAGGCGGGTTGGAACTGTTTTTT.

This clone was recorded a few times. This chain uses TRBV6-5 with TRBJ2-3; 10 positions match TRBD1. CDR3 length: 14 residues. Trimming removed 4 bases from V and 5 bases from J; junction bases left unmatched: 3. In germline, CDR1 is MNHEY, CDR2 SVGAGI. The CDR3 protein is CASSFGQGGDTQYF. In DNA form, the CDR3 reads TGTGCCAGCAGTTTCGGACAGGGGGGAGATACGCAGTATTTT.

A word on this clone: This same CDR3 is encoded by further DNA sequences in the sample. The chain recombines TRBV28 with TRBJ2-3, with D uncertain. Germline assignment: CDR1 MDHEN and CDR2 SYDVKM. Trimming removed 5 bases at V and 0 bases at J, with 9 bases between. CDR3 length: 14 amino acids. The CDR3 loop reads CASSPRLSTDTQYF. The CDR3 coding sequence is TGTGCCAGCAGTCCCCGACTGAGCACAGATACGCAGTATTTT. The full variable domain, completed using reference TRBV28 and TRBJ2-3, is DVKVTQSSRYLVKRTGEKVFLECVQDMDHENMFWYRQDPGLGLRLIYFSYDVKMKEKGDIPEGYSVSREKKERFSLILESASTNQTSMYLCASSPRLSTDTQYFGPGTRLTVL.

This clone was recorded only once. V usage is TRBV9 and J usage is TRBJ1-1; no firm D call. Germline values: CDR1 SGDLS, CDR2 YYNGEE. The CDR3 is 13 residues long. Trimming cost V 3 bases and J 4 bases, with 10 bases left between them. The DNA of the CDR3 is TGTGCCAGCAGCGCCGGACTGAGCACTGAAGCTTTCTTT. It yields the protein CASSAGLSTEAFF. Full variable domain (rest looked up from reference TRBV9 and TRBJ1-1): DSGVTQTPKHLITATGQRVTLRCSPRSGDLSVYWYQQSLDQGLQFLIQYYNGEERAKGNILERFSAQQFPDLHSELNLSSLELGDSALYFCASSAGLSTEAFFGQGTRLTVV.

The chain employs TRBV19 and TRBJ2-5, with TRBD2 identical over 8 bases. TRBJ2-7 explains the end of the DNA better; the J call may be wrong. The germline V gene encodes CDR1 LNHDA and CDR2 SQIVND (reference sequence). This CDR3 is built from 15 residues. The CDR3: CASSIGGGRSYEQYF. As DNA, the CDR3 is TGTGCCAGTAGTATAGGAGGCGGGAGGTCCTACGAGCAGTACTTC.

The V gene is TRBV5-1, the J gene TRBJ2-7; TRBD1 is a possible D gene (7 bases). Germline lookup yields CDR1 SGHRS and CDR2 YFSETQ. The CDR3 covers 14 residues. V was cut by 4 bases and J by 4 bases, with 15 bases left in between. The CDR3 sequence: CASSGGTAVYEQYF. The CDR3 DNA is TGCGCCAGCAGCGGAGGGACAGCAGTTTACGAGCAGTACTTC.

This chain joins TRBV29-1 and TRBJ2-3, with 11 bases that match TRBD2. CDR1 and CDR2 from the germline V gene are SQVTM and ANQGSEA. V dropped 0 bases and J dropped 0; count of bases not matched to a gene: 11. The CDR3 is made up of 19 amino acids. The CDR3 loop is CSVEDLLAGGAPSTDTQYF. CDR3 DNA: TGCAGCGTTGAAGATCTCCTAGCGGGGGGCGCCCCTAGCACAGATACGCAGTATTTT.

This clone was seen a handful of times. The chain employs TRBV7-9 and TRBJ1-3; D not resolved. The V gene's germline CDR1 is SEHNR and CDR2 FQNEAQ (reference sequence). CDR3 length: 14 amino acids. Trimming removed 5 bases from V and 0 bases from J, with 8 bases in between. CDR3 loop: CASSPTTSGNTIYF. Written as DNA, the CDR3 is TGTGCCAGCAGCCCGACAACCTCTGGAAACACCATATATTTT.

CDR3 amino acids: CASSLYRRGHTDTQYF. The DNA for the CDR3 is TGTGCCAGCAGCTTGTATCGCAGGGGCCACACAGATACGCAGTATTTT. The chain carries TRBV5-6 and TRBJ2-3; D is possibly TRBD1 (6 bases). Deletions cut 1 base from V and 2 bases from J, with 14 bases between. CDR3 length equals 16 residues. In germline, CDR1 is SGHDT, CDR2 YYEEEE. Together with reference TRBV5-6 and TRBJ2-3, the CDR3 gives the full variable domain: DAGVTQSPTHLIKTRGQQVTLRCSPKSGHDTVSWYQQALGQGPQFIFQYYEEEERQRGNFPDRFSGHQFPNYSSELNVNALLLGDSALYLCASSLYRRGHTDTQYFGPGTRLTVL.

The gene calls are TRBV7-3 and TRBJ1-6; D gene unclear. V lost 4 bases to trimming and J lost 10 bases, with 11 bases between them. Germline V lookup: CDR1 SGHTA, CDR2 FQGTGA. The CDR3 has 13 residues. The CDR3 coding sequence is TGTGCCAGCAGCTCCGGACTGGAGTCACCCCTCCACTTT. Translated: CASSSGLESPLHF.